The 32 T cell receptor beta chains below all came from one sample that was sequenced in a study of blood T cell repertoires in COVID-19 (dated by TCRdb to 2018 to 2020). Preparation of the library involved the immunoSEQ multiplex PCR assay. TCRdb holds this immuneACCESS table with in-frame rearrangements only. Some clones are missing; in checked studies, unresolved V genes explain under half, and the rest has no known cause. The sample contains 140,000 or so clones, about nine tenths of them found a single time. The top ten hold around 1.6% of the sample. Sequenced: peripheral blood. The receptors here all came from a human donor in a cohort sampled during active COVID-19.

The CDR3 is CASSYSGTGMWTEAFF. The CDR3 nucleotides read TGTGCCAGCAGTTACTCTGGGACAGGGATGTGGACTGAAGCTTTCTTT. The chain employs TRBV6-5 and TRBJ1-1, with 9 bases aligning to TRBD1. The length of the CDR3 is 16 residues. The junction had 7 bases not matched to a gene; V was cut back by 0 bases and J by 5 bases. In germline, CDR1 is MNHEY, CDR2 SVGAGI.

The chain couples TRBV5-4 to TRBJ2-3, with TRBD2 matching 11 bases. Per germline, CDR1 SGHNT and CDR2 YYREEE (reference sequence). This CDR3 contains 15 residues. Trimming at V came to 4 bases and at J to 3 bases, leaving 4 bases not matched to a gene. The CDR3 DNA sequence: TGTGCCAGCAGCAACCTAGCGGGGGGAACAGATACGCAGTATTTT. This codes for CASSNLAGGTDTQYF.

The V gene is TRBV19, the J gene TRBJ1-2, with a tentative D call TRBD1 (5 bases). Germline loops: CDR1 LNHDA, CDR2 SQIVND (reference sequence). Deletions cut 9 bases from V and 0 bases from J, with 11 bases between. CDR3 size: 13 residues. The CDR3 bases are TGTGCCAGCAGGACATGGACTAACTATGGCTACACCTTC. Its protein is CASRTWTNYGYTF.

The genes are TRBV19 and TRBJ1-1; the D is unclear. This CDR3 spans 13 amino acids. Trimming took off 10 bases at V and 1 base at J, with 13 bases between the two ends. CDR1 and CDR2 from the germline V gene are LNHDA and SQIVND (reference sequence). The CDR3 coding sequence is TGTGCCACCTCAGTGAATGCGAACACTGAAGCTTTCTTT. Translation: CATSVNANTEAFF. Using reference TRBV19 and TRBJ1-1 for the parts outside the CDR3, the full variable domain is DGGITQSPKYLFRKEGQNVTLSCEQNLNHDAMYWYRQDPGQGLRLIYYSQIVNDFQKGDIAEGYSVSREKKESFPLTVTSAQKNPTAFYLCATSVNANTEAFFGQGTRLTVV.

This clone was counted a single time. The chain joins TRBV2 to TRBJ1-4; D unclear. The CDR3 covers 13 residues. V dropped 2 bases and J dropped 8 bases, with 9 bases sitting between them. Per germline, CDR1 SNHLY and CDR2 FYNNEI. The CDR3 sequence is CASSELREEKLFF. The CDR3, as DNA: TGTGCCAGCAGTGAACTCCGCGAGGAAAAACTGTTTTTT.

This clone came up once. The V gene is TRBV6-1, the J gene TRBJ1-5; 7 nucleotides align to TRBD1. The length of the CDR3 is 18 residues. V dropped 3 bases and J dropped 0; count of bases not matched to a gene: 11. Germline V gene sequence: CDR1 MNHNS, CDR2 SASEGT. The CDR3 DNA follows: TGTGCCAGCAGTGATTTGGCAGGGGGGCCCTATAGCAATCAGCCCCAGCATTTT. It is translated as CASSDLAGGPYSNQPQHF.

The V gene is TRBV6-5, the J gene TRBJ2-3; 13 bases match TRBD2. Germline loops: CDR1 MNHEY, CDR2 SVGAGI. The length of the CDR3 is 15 residues. The V and J ends lost 6 bases and 3 bases, in that order; junction bases with no gene match: 3. The CDR3 loop is CASRLTSGRTDTQYF. CDR3 DNA: TGTGCCAGCAGGTTGACTAGCGGGAGGACAGATACGCAGTATTTT.

V usage is TRBV6-1 and J usage is TRBJ1-5; tentative D call: TRBD1 (5 bases). V lost 2 bases and J lost 8, with 13 bases in between. Germline-derived CDR1 and CDR2 are MNHNS and SASEGT. CDR3 length: 14 residues. The CDR3 spells CASSELGTGEPQHF. The CDR3 nucleotides are TGTGCCAGCAGTGAATTAGGGACGGGAGAGCCCCAGCATTTT.

This clone was counted a few times. This sequence joins TRBV4-1 and TRBJ2-7, with D unresolved. Germline V gene data show CDR1 as MGHRA and CDR2 as YSYEKL. The CDR3 totals 15 residues. Deletions cut 0 bases from V and 3 bases from J, with 12 bases between. The CDR3, as DNA: TGCGCCAGCAGCCAAGATAGAGGCGTTTACTACGAGCAGTACTTC. It is translated as CASSQDRGVYYEQYF.

This clone was picked up one time. The DNA of the CDR3 is TGTGCCAGCAGCGCCACGGGGTCCCTTAGCAATCAGCCCCAGCATTTT. This encodes CASSATGSLSNQPQHF. The chain recombines TRBV7-9 with TRBJ1-5; D ambiguous. Germline V gives CDR1 SEHNR, CDR2 FQNEAQ (reference sequence). Trimming took 5 bases from V and 0 from J, leaving 14 bases between them. The CDR3 contains 16 residues.

CDR3 amino acids: CASSLTGGQGNTEAFF. DNA for the CDR3: TGCGCCAGCAGCTTGACAGGGGGACAGGGGAACACTGAAGCTTTCTTT. The rearrangement joins TRBV5-1 to TRBJ1-1; 9 positions match TRBD1. The CDR3 is 16 residues long. The J segment lost 1 base and the V segment lost 1 base, leaving 5 bases of the junction unmatched. The germline V gene encodes CDR1 SGHRS and CDR2 YFSETQ.

V usage is TRBV30 and J usage is TRBJ1-2, with 7 bases fitting TRBD1. Germline lookup yields CDR1 GTSNPN and CDR2 SVGIG (reference sequence). V shed 3 bases and J 2 bases; nucleotides not matched to a gene: 6. The CDR3 spans 14 residues. The CDR3 coding sequence is TGTGCCTGGAGGTCCGGGACAGTGAACTATGGCTACACCTTC. The encoded protein is CAWRSGTVNYGYTF.

This chain connects TRBV7-2 to TRBJ2-1; TRBD2 agrees at 8 bases. CDR1 is SGHTA, CDR2 FQGNSA, per germline. This CDR3 is 14 amino acids long. Unmatched junction bases numbered 6, after V lost 1 base and J lost 10 bases. This CDR3 reads CASSLGISGVEQFF. In nucleotides, the CDR3 is TGTGCCAGCAGCTTAGGTATTAGCGGGGTGGAGCAGTTCTTC.

The chain recombines TRBV9 with TRBJ1-5, with D hard to call. The CDR3 length is 15 residues. Deletions cut 0 bases from V and 7 bases from J, with 14 bases between. The V gene's germline CDR1 is SGDLS and CDR2 YYNGEE. The CDR3 DNA is TGTGCCAGCAGCGTAGGATCGGGGTATCGCCAGCCCCAGCATTTT. It codes for CASSVGSGYRQPQHF.

The chain employs TRBV12-5 and TRBJ2-7; weak D call: TRBD2 (5 bases). The V end lost 5 bases, the J end lost 3 bases, and 14 bases lay between the germline ends. The CDR3 totals 14 residues. The germline V gene has CDR1 LGHNT and CDR2 FRNRAP. CDR3 sequence reads: CASGRGGSDYEQYF. The DNA for the CDR3 is TGTGCTAGTGGTAGAGGAGGTTCAGACTACGAGCAGTACTTC.

The chain couples TRBV7-9 to TRBJ2-1; the match to TRBD2 covers 7 bases. V was pared by 8 bases and J by 7 bases, with 14 bases of the junction left unmatched. The germline V gene has CDR1 SEHNR and CDR2 FQNEAQ (reference sequence). The CDR3 has 15 residues. CDR3 in amino acids: CASVGRGIPGNEQFF. DNA for the CDR3: TGTGCCAGCGTTGGGCGGGGGATCCCGGGGAATGAGCAGTTCTTC.

V gene TRBV27 combines with J gene TRBJ2-4; D remains unclear. Between the trimmed V and J ends, which lost 6 bases and 5 bases, there was a span of 11 bases. The CDR3 extends over 13 amino acids. Germline V CDR1 and CDR2: MNHEY, SMNVEV (reference sequence). CDR3 protein: CASRFPNENIQYF. The CDR3 coding sequence is TGTGCCAGCAGATTTCCAAATGAAAACATTCAGTACTTC.

This clone was observed once. This chain connects TRBV15 to TRBJ1-3; D not resolved. Trimming shortened V by 0 bases and J by 0 bases, and 15 bases separated the two germline ends. In germline, CDR1 is LNHNV, CDR2 YYDKDF (reference sequence). The length of the CDR3 is 18 residues. CDR3 sequence (DNA): TGTGCCACCAGCAGAGATGTGGGAGCCGGATCCTCTGGAAACACCATATATTTT. It codes for CATSRDVGAGSSGNTIYF.

The rearrangement uses TRBV6-5 and TRBJ2-2; D remains ambiguous. Germline CDR1 MNHEY, CDR2 SVGAGI. The CDR3 has 12 residues. The V and J ends lost 1 base and 6 bases respectively, with 3 bases between them. The CDR3 loop reads CASSYLSGELFF. Written as DNA, the CDR3 is TGTGCCAGCAGTTACTTATCCGGGGAGCTGTTTTTT.

The V call is TRBV29-1, the J call TRBJ1-1, with TRBD1 as a possible D gene (6 bases). The CDR3 is made up of 10 amino acids. Trimming cost V 6 bases and J 8 bases, with 10 bases left between them. The germline V gene encodes CDR1 SQVTM and CDR2 ANQGSEA. CDR3 bases: TGCAGCGTAGGCAGGGGAGAAGCTTTCTTT. Amino acid sequence: CSVGRGEAFF. Combining the CDR3 with reference TRBV29-1 and TRBJ1-1 gives the whole variable domain SAVISQKPSRDICQRGTSLTIQCQVDSQVTMMFWYRQQPGQSLTLIATANQGSEATYESGFVIDKFPISRPNLTFSTLTVSNMSPEDSSIYLCSVGRGEAFFGQGTRLTVV.

The chain couples TRBV29-1 to TRBJ2-1, with D tentatively TRBD2 (7 bases). CDR3 length: 14 amino acids. Deletions cut 6 bases from V and 0 bases from J, with 12 bases between. CDR1 is SQVTM, CDR2 ANQGSEA, per germline. CDR3 loop: CSVKGGSSYNEQFF. The CDR3 coding sequence is TGCAGCGTAAAGGGGGGGAGCTCCTACAATGAGCAGTTCTTC.

This chain connects TRBV7-8 to TRBJ1-4; no definite D call. CDR3 length: 16 amino acids. Germline CDR1 reads SGHVS; CDR2 reads FQNEAQ. Trimming removed 1 base from V and 4 bases from J, with 13 bases in between. The DNA for the CDR3 is TGTGCCAGCAGCTTAGGCCCTCGAGGTTTTAATGAAAAACTGTTTTTT. Translation gives CASSLGPRGFNEKLFF. Drawing the rest from reference TRBV7-8 and TRBJ1-4, the complete variable domain is GAGVSQSPRYKVAKRGQDVALRCDPISGHVSLFWYQQALGQGPEFLTYFQNEAQLDKSGLPSDRFFAERPEGSVSTLKIQRTQQEDSAVYLCASSLGPRGFNEKLFFGSGTQLSVL.

The rearrangement joins TRBV9 to TRBJ1-3; the D gene is possibly TRBD1 (5 bases). Trimming pared 0 bases from V and 4 bases from J, leaving 11 bases between. This CDR3 region has 15 residues. CDR1 and CDR2 from the germline V gene are SGDLS and YYNGEE. CDR3: CASSVDGGSGNTIYF. The CDR3 DNA reads as TGTGCCAGCAGCGTAGATGGGGGGAGCGGAAACACCATATATTTT.

The genes are TRBV7-2 and TRBJ2-7; tentative D call: TRBD1 (6 bases). The germline gives CDR1 SGHTA, CDR2 FQGNSA. V gave up 2 bases and J gave up 6 bases, with 11 bases separating them. The CDR3 extends over 13 amino acids. The CDR3 loop reads CASSLNQGREQYF. The CDR3 nucleotides are TGTGCCAGCAGCTTAAACCAGGGGCGCGAGCAGTACTTC.

V is TRBV4-1 and J is TRBJ1-1; no clear D gene. Germline V gene lookup returns CDR1 MGHRA and CDR2 YSYEKL. V shed 4 bases and J shed 1 base, with 16 bases lying between them. This CDR3 is built from 16 residues. CDR3 residues: CASSPTLWRPNTEAFF. The CDR3 DNA follows: TGCGCCAGCAGCCCCACCCTTTGGAGGCCGAACACTGAAGCTTTCTTT.

J is TRBJ1-2 and V is TRBV6-4, with 7 bases lining up with TRBD1. The CDR3 consists of 15 residues. The germline gives CDR1 MRHNA, CDR2 SNTAGT. V lost 6 bases and J lost 2; bases outside the gene matches: 9. The CDR3 DNA reads as TGTGCCAGCAGGATGGGGCCGACAGGGAACTATGGCTACACCTTC. It yields the protein CASRMGPTGNYGYTF.

V is TRBV20-1 and J is TRBJ1-2; D remains unclear. Trimming removed 3 bases at V and 8 bases at J, with 25 bases between. This CDR3 is 16 amino acids long. Looked up from germline, CDR1 is DFQATT and CDR2 is SNEGSKA (reference sequence). The chain's CDR3 is CSASARYGQNEGGYTF. CDR3 bases: TGCAGTGCTAGTGCCCGGTATGGGCAAAATGAGGGCGGCTACACCTTC.

The rearrangement links TRBV10-1 to TRBJ2-1; TRBD2 matches 11 bases. V lost 6 bases and J lost 9; bases outside the gene matches: 13. This CDR3 comprises 16 residues. CDR1 and CDR2 from the germline V gene are WNHNN and SYGVQD (reference sequence). CDR3 DNA sequence: TGCGCCAGCAGCGAGGTAACTAGCGGGGGTAGAGGTGAGCAGTTCTTC. Protein product: CASSEVTSGGRGEQFF.

The gene calls are TRBV7-8 and TRBJ1-1; D might be TRBD1 (6 bases). Per germline, CDR1 SGHVS and CDR2 FQNEAQ. V was pared by 2 bases and J by 0 bases, with 13 bases between. This CDR3 comprises 16 residues. The CDR3 sequence is CASSLRGQSMNTEAFF. The CDR3 region has the DNA TGTGCCAGCAGCTTAAGAGGACAGAGCATGAACACTGAAGCTTTCTTT.

J is TRBJ1-2 and V is TRBV19; 7 bases line up with TRBD1. Looked up from germline, CDR1 is LNHDA and CDR2 is SQIVND (reference sequence). CDR3 size: 17 residues. V gave up 1 base and J gave up 4 bases; unmatched junction bases: 12. This CDR3 reads CASSIGAGGLYVYGYTF. CDR3 in DNA: TGTGCCAGTAGTATAGGGGCAGGGGGACTCTACGTCTATGGCTACACCTTC. The full variable domain, in which reference TRBV19 and TRBJ1-2 provide the parts outside the CDR3, is DGGITQSPKYLFRKEGQNVTLSCEQNLNHDAMYWYRQDPGQGLRLIYYSQIVNDFQKGDIAEGYSVSREKKESFPLTVTSAQKNPTAFYLCASSIGAGGLYVYGYTFGSGTRLTVV.

The chain joins TRBV5-1 to TRBJ1-4; 7 bases agree with TRBD1. The CDR3 totals 15 residues. The junction had 11 bases not matched to a gene; V was cut back by 4 bases and J by 8 bases. The germline gives CDR1 SGHRS, CDR2 YFSETQ. The DNA for the CDR3 is TGCGCCAGCAGCGGAGGAGACAGGGTAGGCGAAAAACTGTTTTTT. Translated: CASSGGDRVGEKLFF.

CDR3 region: CASSLDGGPEAFF. DNA of the CDR3: TGTGCCAGCAGCTTGGACGGGGGTCCTGAAGCTTTCTTT. The chain joins TRBV5-4 to TRBJ1-1, with D possibly being TRBD1 (5 bases). V gave up 0 bases and J gave up 6 bases, with 9 bases separating them. This CDR3 has 13 amino acids. Germline assignment: CDR1 SGHNT and CDR2 YYREEE (reference sequence).